These 2 T cell receptor beta chains came from one sample sequenced in a study of cytomegalovirus exposure and HLA in healthy donors. The PCR had 60 Vbeta and 13 Jbeta primers. Clones were sequenced by immunoSEQ multiplex PCR, and TCRdb holds only the in-frame ones, with some missing. This table holds about 230,000 clones, more than 70% found once. Sequencing was performed on PBMCs. The source of these receptors is a boy aged 10-17 years in good health and CMV-seronegative.

The chain links TRBV7-8 to TRBJ1-1; TRBD1 matches at 11 bases. V shed 5 bases, J shed 2 bases, and the junction held 4 bases outside the gene matches. Per germline, CDR1 SGHVS and CDR2 FQNEAQ. The CDR3 extends over 15 amino acids. As DNA, the CDR3 is TGTGCCAGCAGCCCCGGGACAGGGGGTAACACTGAAGCTTTCTTT. Residues: CASSPGTGGNTEAFF.

This chain joins TRBV7-6 and TRBJ2-6; D is undetermined. The CDR3 has 17 residues. Germline V lookup: CDR1 SGHVS, CDR2 FNYEAQ. V was shortened by 4 bases and J by 0 bases, with 13 bases between the two germline ends. The CDR3 loop is CASSSRGRSSGANVLTF. CDR3 sequence (DNA): TGTGCCAGCAGCTCCAGAGGCCGGAGCTCTGGGGCCAACGTCCTGACTTTC.